The clone carrying this T cell receptor beta chain appeared a single time. The data originate from a study of blood T cell repertoires in COVID-19. Study-level information: PBMCs, B-cell-depleted T cells, or T cells were the source of the cDNA or gDNA that made up the material.

Methods used by the authors: Researchers report that nucleated cell counts were estimated from reference gene primer amplification. Clones were sequenced by immunoSEQ multiplex PCR, and TCRdb holds only the in-frame ones, with some missing. The V and J calls and the clone size are those of that table, but D and trimming were determined from the DNA. This table has about 300,000 clones, about 91% appearing once. The V gene's germline CDR1 is SGHTA and CDR2 FQGNSA. Between the trimmed V and J ends, which lost 0 bases and 7 bases, there was a span of 9 bases. The CDR3 extends over 13 amino acids. Sequencing was done on a sample of peripheral blood. The J gene is TRBJ2-5, the V gene TRBV7-2; no firm D call. This receptor was obtained from a young woman who had recovered from COVID-19. CDR3 DNA: TGTGCCAGCAGCTTAGCGTCAGCAGGGACCCAGTACTTC. Its translation is CASSLASAGTQYF.